This passage covers 28 T cell receptor beta chains from one sample sequenced in a study of blood T cells in healthy people across ages. The authors ran a second PCR of roughly 6 to 12 cycles using a sample-barcoded 5' primer and a J-beta primer mix. Via MiXCR, TCRdb re-called the 5' RACE reads, giving one row per CDR3 protein. Of about 1.4 million distinct CDR3 sequences in the sample, 59% were seen once. The sequenced sample consisted of blood. The receptors were gathered from a man aged 18 to 29 in good health.

CDR3 nucleotide sequence: TGTGCCAGCAGTCAGGGGCTGTTAGGAGAAAAACTGTTTTTT. Translating it yields CASSQGLLGEKLFF. This chain joins TRBV6-6 and TRBJ1-4; weak D call: TRBD1 (6 bases). Germline CDR1 and CDR2: MNHNY and SVGAGI (reference sequence). This CDR3 comprises 14 residues. With 5 bases removed from V and 8 bases from J, the gap between germline ends came to 15 bases.

There are a few counts of this clonotype. The chain joins TRBV12-3 or TRBV12-4 to TRBJ2-7, with TRBD2 matching over 11 bases. The length of the CDR3 is 16 residues. The V and J ends lost 5 bases and 0 bases, in that order; junction bases with no gene match: 6. CDR3 in amino acids: CASSPLTSGDSYEQYF. The CDR3 nucleotides read TGTGCCAGCAGTCCCTTGACTAGCGGGGACTCCTACGAGCAGTACTTC.

This clonotype was seen only a few times. This chain joins TRBV20-1 and TRBJ2-7; a possible D gene is TRBD1 (5 bases). With the DNA end fitting TRBJ2-5 better, the J assignment may be wrong. Germline V lookup: CDR1 DFQATT, CDR2 SNEGSKA (reference sequence). This CDR3 is 12 amino acids long. The CDR3 region is CSARGREETQYF. The CDR3 nucleotides are TGCAGTGCTAGGGGCAGGGAAGAGACCCAGTACTTC.

The chain couples TRBV5-1 to TRBJ2-7, with 8 bases that match TRBD1. This CDR3 is built from 15 residues. CDR1 and CDR2 (germline): SGHRS, YFSETQ. The J segment lost 3 bases and the V segment lost 1 base, leaving 6 bases of the junction unmatched. CDR3 protein: CASSLTGGSFYEQYF. In nucleotides, the CDR3 is TGCGCCAGCAGCTTGACAGGGGGTAGTTTCTACGAGCAGTACTTC.

Only a few counts were recorded for this clonotype. V is TRBV10-3 and J is TRBJ1-2, with no clear D. This CDR3 is built from 11 residues. In germline, CDR1 is ENHRY, CDR2 SYGVKD. V was cut by 0 bases and J by 6 bases, with 2 bases left in between. The CDR3 reads CAISESDGYTF. CDR3 nucleotides: TGTGCCATCAGTGAGTCGGATGGCTACACCTTC.

The chain combines TRBV27 with TRBJ2-3, with D perhaps TRBD1 or TRBD2 (5 bases each). V lost 5 bases, J lost 11 bases, and 17 bases lay in between. The V gene's germline CDR1 is MNHEY and CDR2 SMNVEV (reference sequence). The CDR3 consists of 13 residues. The CDR3 sequence: CASSTLGTAGQYF. DNA for the CDR3: TGTGCCAGCAGTACCCTGGGGACGGCCGGGCAGTATTTT.

The chain links TRBV15 to TRBJ2-1, with 7 bases aligning to TRBD2. Per germline, CDR1 LNHNV and CDR2 YYDKDF (reference sequence). V lost 0 bases to trimming and J lost 8 bases; unmatched junction nucleotides: 7. This CDR3 has 15 amino acids. In DNA form, the CDR3 reads TGTGCCACCAGCAGAGATCTGACTAGCAGCCATGAGCAGTTCTTC. It codes for CATSRDLTSSHEQFF. The full variable domain, completed using reference TRBV15 and TRBJ2-1, is DAMVIQNPRYQVTQFGKPVTLSCSQTLNHNVMYWYQQKSSQAPKLLFHYYDKDFNNEADTPDNFQSRRPNTSFCFLDIRSPGLGDTAMYLCATSRDLTSSHEQFFGPGTRLTVL.

The gene calls are TRBV19 and TRBJ1-2, with TRBD1 as a possible D gene (5 bases). V lost 4 bases to trimming and J lost 2 bases, with 8 bases between them. Germline-derived CDR1 and CDR2 are LNHDA and SQIVND (reference sequence). This CDR3 comprises 13 residues. The CDR3 region is CASSRQRNYGYTF. DNA of the CDR3: TGTGCCAGTAGTAGACAGAGGAACTATGGCTACACCTTC. Supplemented by reference TRBV19 and TRBJ1-2, the full variable domain reads DGGITQSPKYLFRKEGQNVTLSCEQNLNHDAMYWYRQDPGQGLRLIYYSQIVNDFQKGDIAEGYSVSREKKESFPLTVTSAQKNPTAFYLCASSRQRNYGYTFGSGTRLTVV.

This chain joins TRBV4-2 and TRBJ1-2; D gene uncertain. This CDR3 contains 13 residues. Trimming took 0 bases from V and 4 from J, leaving 6 bases between them. CDR1 is LGHNA and CDR2 is YNFKEQ in the germline V gene. The CDR3 loop reads CASSQDDRYGYTF. The CDR3 DNA follows: TGTGCCAGCAGCCAAGACGACCGCTATGGCTACACCTTC.

This chain links TRBV9 with TRBJ2-1, with a weak D call TRBD1 (5 bases). Germline CDR1 SGDLS, CDR2 YYNGEE. The CDR3 is 16 residues long. Trimming stripped 0 bases from V and 1 base from J, with 11 bases between. CDR3 nucleotide sequence: TGTGCCAGCAGCGTAGGGTCAGGGTGGTCCTACAATGAGCAGTTCTTC. Amino acids: CASSVGSGWSYNEQFF.

The rearrangement links TRBV20-1 to TRBJ1-4; 11 nucleotides line up with TRBD1. Germline CDR1 is DFQATT and CDR2 is SNEGSKA (reference sequence). V was clipped by 6 bases and J by 7 bases; unmatched bases: 4. This CDR3 spans 13 amino acids. CDR3 amino acids: CSARDRGGEKLFF. The CDR3 DNA reads TGCAGTGCCCGGGACAGGGGGGGTGAAAAACTGTTTTTT.

The rearrangement joins TRBV20-1 to TRBJ2-1, with 8 bases matching TRBD1. CDR1 and CDR2 (germline): DFQATT, SNEGSKA (reference sequence). This CDR3 spans 14 amino acids. The V segment lost 1 base and the J segment 6 bases; nucleotides outside the gene matches: 5. The DNA for the CDR3 is TGCAGTGCTAGAGGGTGGACAGGGCTCAATGAGCAGTTCTTC. Protein: CSARGWTGLNEQFF.

The chain joins TRBV7-6 to TRBJ2-5; 9 bases match TRBD2. Germline CDR1 SGHVS, CDR2 FNYEAQ. J was trimmed by 3 bases and V by 5 bases; bases with no gene match: 7. This CDR3 comprises 15 residues. This CDR3 reads CASSPRRGGKETQYF. The CDR3 coding sequence is TGTGCCAGCAGCCCCAGGCGGGGGGGTAAAGAGACCCAGTACTTC.

The chain carries TRBV6-5 and TRBJ2-1; 7 bases map to TRBD1. Germline loops: CDR1 MNHEY, CDR2 SVGAGI. V was clipped by 0 bases and J by 9 bases; unmatched bases: 8. CDR3 length equals 15 residues. CDR3 nucleotides: TGTGCCAGCAGTTACTCGACAGGGTCTCTTGGTGAGCAGTTCTTC. Its translation is CASSYSTGSLGEQFF.

The V gene is TRBV24-1, the J gene TRBJ1-2; no clear D gene. Germline V gene sequence: CDR1 KGHDR, CDR2 SFDVKD. This CDR3 is built from 13 residues. V was pared by 5 bases and J by 1 base, with 7 bases between. CDR3 sequence (DNA): TGTGCCACCAGTGCAGGCTTTAACTATGGCTACACCTTC. Translated: CATSAGFNYGYTF.

The chain carries TRBV6-5 and TRBJ1-5; D is unclear. V was trimmed by 6 bases and J by 2 bases, leaving 11 bases between them. The CDR3 sequence is 14 residues long. Germline values: CDR1 MNHEY, CDR2 SVGAGI. CDR3 DNA sequence: TGTGCCAGCAGCACTTCCCCTGGCAATCAGCCCCAGCATTTT. This codes for CASSTSPGNQPQHF.

This clonotype was detected a few times. The rearrangement links TRBV20-1 to TRBJ2-7; D unclear. The CDR3 has 11 amino acids. Germline CDR1 reads DFQATT; CDR2 reads SNEGSKA (reference sequence). V lost 3 bases and J 7 bases, leaving 10 bases between the germline ends. The CDR3 sequence is CSASGLPEQYF. The CDR3 nucleotides read TGCAGTGCTAGCGGGCTACCGGAGCAGTACTTC.

As to this clonotype: At one end, the junction sequence differs from germline, possibly due to a read error. The rearrangement links TRBV7-2 to TRBJ2-7, with 8 bases lining up with TRBD1. Germline CDR1 is SGHTA and CDR2 is FQGNSA. The CDR3 length is 14 residues. The CDR3 loop is CAGSPDRGNYEQYF. Written as DNA, the CDR3 is TGTGCCGGCAGCCCCGACAGGGGCAATTACGAGCAGTACTTC. The whole variable domain, filled in from reference TRBV7-2 and TRBJ2-7, reads GAGVSQSPSNKVTEKGKDVELRCDPISGHTALYWYRQSLGQGLEFLIYFQGNSAPDKSGLPSDRFSAERTGGSVSTLTIQRTQQEDSAVYLCAGSPDRGNYEQYFGPGTRLTVT.

The V gene is TRBV4-1, the J gene TRBJ2-3, with D perhaps TRBD1 (6 bases). This CDR3 is 13 amino acids long. Germline loops: CDR1 MGHRA, CDR2 YSYEKL. V gave up 6 bases and J gave up 6 bases, with 13 bases separating them. The CDR3 is CASSHRVGDTQYF. The CDR3 region has the DNA TGCGCCAGCAGTCACAGGGTGGGGGATACGCAGTATTTT.

The rearrangement uses TRBV6-1 and TRBJ2-5; 7 bases match TRBD1. The CDR3 loop spans 16 amino acids. Germline V gene data show CDR1 as MNHNS and CDR2 as SASEGT. Trimming removed 2 bases from V and 5 bases from J; junction bases left unmatched: 11. CDR3 residues: CASSERDSVDPETQYF. The CDR3 region has the DNA TGTGCCAGCAGTGAAAGGGACAGCGTAGATCCGGAGACCCAGTACTTC.

The chain combines TRBV27 with TRBJ1-2, with D possibly being TRBD1 (5 bases). The CDR3 consists of 13 residues. Per germline, CDR1 MNHEY and CDR2 SMNVEV (reference sequence). Trimming took 7 bases from V and 4 from J, leaving 13 bases between them. CDR3 nucleotide sequence: TGTGCCAGCAAAAGGTCAGGGATCTATGGCTACACCTTC. Translated: CASKRSGIYGYTF.

V and J are TRBV20-1 and TRBJ2-7, with D tentatively TRBD2 (6 bases). V was cut by 3 bases and J by 0 bases, with 15 bases left in between. There are 15 residues in the CDR3. CDR1 DFQATT and CDR2 SNEGSKA come from the germline V gene (reference sequence). CDR3 residues: CSASKTAGNSYEQYF. The CDR3 nucleotides are TGCAGTGCTAGCAAGACGGCGGGGAACTCCTACGAGCAGTACTTC.

This rearrangement joins TRBV4-3 to TRBJ1-3; perhaps TRBD1 as D (6 bases). The germline V gene encodes CDR1 LGHNA and CDR2 YSLEER. V gave up 0 bases and J gave up 1 base, with 13 bases separating them. This CDR3 contains 17 residues. CDR3 nucleotide sequence: TGCGCCAGCAGCCAAGATAGACAGGTCGGGTCTGGAAACACCATATATTTT. It is translated as CASSQDRQVGSGNTIYF.

The gene calls are TRBV3-1 and TRBJ1-2, with D maybe TRBD1 (6 bases). V lost 1 base to trimming and J lost 6 bases, with 15 bases between them. The germline CDR1 and CDR2 sequences are LGHDT and YNNKEL (reference sequence). This CDR3 region has 15 residues. The CDR3: CASSQGGGSSHGYTF. CDR3 nucleotides: TGTGCCAGCAGCCAAGGAGGGGGGTCCTCTCATGGCTACACCTTC.

This chain connects TRBV2 to TRBJ2-1; perhaps TRBD1 as D (6 bases). CDR3 length: 14 residues. From germline, CDR1 is SNHLY and CDR2 FYNNEI. Trimming took off 6 bases at V and 6 bases at J, with 15 bases between the two ends. CDR3 DNA: TGTGCCAGCAGCCCCAGGACAGTCCTCAATGAGCAGTTCTTC. This translates into CASSPRTVLNEQFF.

The rearrangement links TRBV7-8 to TRBJ1-1, with D uncertain. The CDR3 runs to 15 residues. V lost 4 bases and J lost 8, with 20 bases in between. Germline-derived CDR1 and CDR2 are SGHVS and FQNEAQ. CDR3: CASSSASAFGGEAFF. DNA for the CDR3: TGTGCCAGCAGCTCCGCGTCGGCCTTCGGAGGGGAAGCTTTCTTT.

The V call is TRBV5-1, the J call TRBJ2-7; TRBD2 aligns across 8 bases. This CDR3 has 15 amino acids. V shed 4 bases and J 2 bases; nucleotides not matched to a gene: 8. Germline CDR1 is SGHRS and CDR2 is YFSETQ. Here the CDR3 reads CASSVGRGGTYEQYF. The CDR3 DNA sequence: TGCGCCAGCAGCGTTGGTCGGGGGGGAACCTACGAGCAGTACTTC.

As regards this clonotype: The junction differs from germline at one of its ends, possibly a read error. The J gene is TRBJ2-3, the V gene TRBV5-1, with 8 bases fitting TRBD2. This CDR3 is built from 14 residues. Germline CDR1 and CDR2: SGHRS and YFSETQ. CDR3 bases: TGCGCCAGCAGATTGGCGGGAGGAACAGATACGCAGTATTTT. Translation: CASRLAGGTDTQYF.